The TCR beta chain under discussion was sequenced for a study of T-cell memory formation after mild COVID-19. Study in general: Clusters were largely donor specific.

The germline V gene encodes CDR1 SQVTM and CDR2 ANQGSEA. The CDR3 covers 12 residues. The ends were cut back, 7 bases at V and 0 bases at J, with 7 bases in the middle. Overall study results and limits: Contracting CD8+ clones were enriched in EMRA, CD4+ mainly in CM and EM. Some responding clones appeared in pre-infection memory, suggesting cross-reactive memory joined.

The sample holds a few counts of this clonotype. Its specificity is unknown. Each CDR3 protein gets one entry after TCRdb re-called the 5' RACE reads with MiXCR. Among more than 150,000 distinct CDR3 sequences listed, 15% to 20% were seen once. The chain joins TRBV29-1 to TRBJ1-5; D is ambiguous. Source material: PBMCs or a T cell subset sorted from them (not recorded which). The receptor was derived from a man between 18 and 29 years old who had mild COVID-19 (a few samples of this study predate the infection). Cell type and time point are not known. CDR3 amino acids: CSADYSNQPQHF. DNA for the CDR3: TGCAGCGCCGACTATAGCAATCAGCCCCAGCATTTT.